Presented here are 9 T cell receptor beta chains from one specimen sequenced in a study of shared clonotypes between healthy human individuals. Assay used: immunoSEQ multiplex PCR; TCRdb lists only in-frame clones, some missing. Of under 600,000 clones in the sample, roughly 95% were seen once. Source material: naive CD4+ T cells sorted from blood. The subset here: CD45RA+ positively selected. Every receptor here comes from a woman between 25 and 40 years old in good health.

The CDR3 nucleotides read TGCGCCAGCAGCCCTAAGGGGACAGGGAAGGGGATAATGGAAGCTTTCTTT. Protein sequence: CASSPKGTGKGIMEAFF. The V gene is TRBV5-1, the J gene TRBJ1-1, with 9 nucleotides matching TRBD1. The germline gives CDR1 SGHRS, CDR2 YFSETQ. This CDR3 is 17 amino acids long. V lost 4 bases, J lost 8 bases, and 18 bases stayed unmatched.

The CDR3 here is CASSTGEVLTF. In nucleotides, the CDR3 is TGTGCCAGCAGCACGGGGGAGGTCCTGACTTTC. The chain has TRBV5-5 and TRBJ2-6; D perhaps matches TRBD2 (6 bases). This CDR3 has 11 amino acids. Trimming stripped 4 bases from V and 13 bases from J, with 9 bases between. Per the germline V gene, CDR1 is SGHKS and CDR2 is YYEKEE (reference sequence).

The chain employs TRBV28 and TRBJ2-7, with TRBD2 matching over 9 bases. The V and J ends lost 4 bases and 3 bases, in that order; junction bases with no gene match: 10. The CDR3 length is 16 residues. Germline CDR1 is MDHEN and CDR2 is SYDVKM. CDR3 sequence (DNA): TGTGCCAGCAGTTCGGCTAGCGGGACGAGATACTACGAGCAGTACTTC. It translates to CASSSASGTRYYEQYF.

The chain joins TRBV15 to TRBJ2-7; 12 bases are a match to TRBD2. Germline CDR1 LNHNV, CDR2 YYDKDF (reference sequence). The ends lost 0 bases at V and 6 bases at J; junction bases unmatched: 6. This CDR3 is built from 16 residues. The CDR3: CATSRDRLAGEGEQYF. For the CDR3, the DNA is TGTGCCACCAGCAGAGATAGACTAGCGGGAGAAGGCGAGCAGTACTTC.

The genes are TRBV19 and TRBJ2-1, with 11 bases fitting TRBD2. The CDR3 loop spans 16 amino acids. CDR1 is LNHDA and CDR2 is SQIVND in the germline V gene (reference sequence). The J segment lost 3 bases and the V segment lost 7 bases, leaving 8 bases of the junction unmatched. The CDR3 loop is CASTTTSGSDYNEQFF. As DNA, the CDR3 is TGTGCCAGTACCACAACTAGCGGGAGTGACTACAATGAGCAGTTCTTC.

J is TRBJ2-1 and V is TRBV19; the D call may be TRBD1 or TRBD2 (5 bases each). Germline V gene sequence: CDR1 LNHDA, CDR2 SQIVND (reference sequence). This CDR3 contains 12 residues. Deletions cut 6 bases from V and 15 bases from J, with 18 bases between. CDR3 DNA sequence: TGTGCCAGTAGATCCACGAGGGGAAGGTCGTTCTTC. Protein: CASRSTRGRSFF.

Only one count was recorded for this clone. This sequence joins TRBV28 and TRBJ1-1; TRBD1 aligns across 8 bases. J gave up 1 base and V 5 bases, and 6 bases lay outside the gene matches. The CDR3 covers 15 residues. Germline V lookup: CDR1 MDHEN, CDR2 SYDVKM. The CDR3 loop is CASSSGQGPNTEAFF. The CDR3 DNA sequence: TGTGCCAGCAGTAGCGGACAGGGACCGAACACTGAAGCTTTCTTT.

V is TRBV2 and J is TRBJ1-5; 8 bases match TRBD1. CDR1 SNHLY and CDR2 FYNNEI come from the germline V gene. CDR3 size: 13 residues. The ends lost 7 bases at V and 7 bases at J; junction bases unmatched: 6. CDR3 amino acids: CASTGQGEQPQHF. In nucleotides, the CDR3 is TGTGCCAGCACCGGACAGGGAGAACAGCCCCAGCATTTT.

The chain links TRBV11-3 to TRBJ2-7; TRBD2 matches at 8 bases. Germline loops: CDR1 SGHNT, CDR2 YENEEA. The trim removed 1 base at V and 2 bases at J, leaving 4 bases unmatched. The CDR3 spans 15 residues. The DNA for the CDR3 is TGTGCCAGCAGCTTAGCCAGCGGGGGCACCTACGAGCAGTACTTC. It yields the protein CASSLASGGTYEQYF.